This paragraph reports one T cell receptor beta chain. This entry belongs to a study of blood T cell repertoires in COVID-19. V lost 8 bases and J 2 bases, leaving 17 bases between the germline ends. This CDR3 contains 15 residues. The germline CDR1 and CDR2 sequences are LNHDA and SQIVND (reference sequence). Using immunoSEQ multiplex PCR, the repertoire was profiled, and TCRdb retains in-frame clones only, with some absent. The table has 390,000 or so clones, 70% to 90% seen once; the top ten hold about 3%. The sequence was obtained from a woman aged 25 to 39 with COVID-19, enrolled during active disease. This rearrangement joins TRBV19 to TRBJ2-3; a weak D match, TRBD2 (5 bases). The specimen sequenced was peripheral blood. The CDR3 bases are TGTGCCAGTCATGACCTCAACGGGGACACAGATACGCAGTATTTT. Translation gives CASHDLNGDTDTQYF.